The present entry profiles one T cell receptor (beta chain) with its context. The entry originates in a study of blood T cell repertoires in COVID-19. CDR1 and CDR2 (germline): GTSNPN, SVGIG (reference sequence). Losses at the gene ends were 5 bases for V and 0 bases for J; bases not matched to a gene: 1. The CDR3 consists of 13 residues. As processed by the authors: Amplification with reference gene primers provided the estimates of nucleated cell counts. Sequencing used immunoSEQ multiplex PCR; TCRdb keeps in-frame clones, though not all of them. V, J and clone size derive from that table, while D and trimming were established from the DNA sequence. The sample has 70,000 to 85,000 clones, about four fifths seen once.

This sequence was found in a woman aged 80 or over with acute or convalescent COVID-19. Sequenced input: peripheral blood. The V call is TRBV30, the J call TRBJ1-5, with 7 nucleotides matching TRBD1. The CDR3 is CAWGTDSNQPQHF. In nucleotides, the CDR3 is TGTGCCTGGGGGACAGATAGCAATCAGCCCCAGCATTTT. Looking up the rest from reference TRBV30 and TRBJ1-5 gives the full variable domain: SQTIHQWPATLVQPVGSPLSLECTVEGTSNPNLYWYRQAAGRGLQLLFYSVGIGQISSEVPQNLSASRPQDRQFILSSKKLLLSDSGFYLCAWGTDSNQPQHFGDGTRLSIL.